This TCR beta chain is from a study of human T cells and chemical hapten exposure. CDR1 PRHDT and CDR2 FYEKMQ come from the germline V gene (reference sequence). The germline V and J ends were trimmed by 1 base and 1 base, with 13 bases remaining between them. CDR3 length equals 16 residues. This clonotype was picked up many times. TCRdb independently ran MiXCR on the RACE reads; one entry per CDR3 protein. The sample has 95,000 or so distinct CDR3 sequences; 10% are singletons. Time point defined: patch test 1, 2 weeks after DPC sensitization. Treatment denoted: therapeutic diphenylcyclopropenone sensitization with weekly scalp DPC.

The V call is TRBV13, the J call TRBJ2-5; D is possibly TRBD1 or TRBD2 (5 bases each). This specimen was whole blood, taken in connection with sensitization to the hapten diphenylcyclopropenone (DPC). The receptor's source is a man in his forties with alopecia areata. Some clones in this sample may be carry-over from other donors' samples. CDR3: CASSLDRGLSQETQYF. The CDR3 nucleotides are TGTGCCAGCAGCTTAGATCGGGGCCTCTCCCAAGAGACCCAGTACTTC.